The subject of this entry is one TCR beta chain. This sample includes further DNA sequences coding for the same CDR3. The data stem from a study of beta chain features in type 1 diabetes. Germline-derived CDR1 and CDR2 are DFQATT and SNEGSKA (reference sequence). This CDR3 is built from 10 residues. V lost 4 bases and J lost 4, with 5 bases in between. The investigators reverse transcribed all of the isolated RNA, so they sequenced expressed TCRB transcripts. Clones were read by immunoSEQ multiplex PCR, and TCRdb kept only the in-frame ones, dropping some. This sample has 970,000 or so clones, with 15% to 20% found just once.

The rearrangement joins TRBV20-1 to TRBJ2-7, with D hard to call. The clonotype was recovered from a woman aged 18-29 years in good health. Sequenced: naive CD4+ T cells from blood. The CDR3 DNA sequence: TGCAGTGCTACCGGATACGAGCAGTACTTC. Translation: CSATGYEQYF.